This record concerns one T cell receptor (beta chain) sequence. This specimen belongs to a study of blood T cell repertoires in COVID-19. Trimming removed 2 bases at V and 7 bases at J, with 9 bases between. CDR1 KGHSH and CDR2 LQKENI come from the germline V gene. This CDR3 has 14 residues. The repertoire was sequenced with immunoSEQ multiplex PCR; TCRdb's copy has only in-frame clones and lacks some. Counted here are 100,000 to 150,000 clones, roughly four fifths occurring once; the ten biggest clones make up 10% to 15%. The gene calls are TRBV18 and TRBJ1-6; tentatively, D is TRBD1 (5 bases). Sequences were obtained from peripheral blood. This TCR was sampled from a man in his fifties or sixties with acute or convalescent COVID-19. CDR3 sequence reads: CASSPVQGNSPLHF. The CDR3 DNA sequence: TGTGCCAGCTCACCAGTTCAGGGAAATTCACCCCTCCACTTT.